This T cell receptor (beta chain) was sequenced during a study of human T cells and chemical hapten exposure. The study, taken as a whole, reports: Sensitization with DPC brought no change to TCRs above 1 in 1000 in frequency.

The CDR3 is made up of 18 amino acids. J was trimmed by 1 base and V by 5 bases; bases with no gene match: 12. Germline-derived CDR1 and CDR2 are SNHLY and FYNNEI. Source study methods: From approximately 20,000 to 700,000 TCRs were found per sample, with a median of about 100,000. Via MiXCR, TCRdb re-called the 5' RACE reads, giving one row per CDR3 protein. The V and J calls and clone size are TCRdb's, not the authors'. The repertoire holds 150,000 or so distinct CDR3 sequences, with about 4% as singletons. This clonotype was picked up many times. Its antigen is not identified. Unfractionated whole blood yielded total RNA.

J is TRBJ2-4 and V is TRBV2; 9 bases align to TRBD1. The receptor comes from a female donor in good health. CDR3 sequence: CASSLGQGILSAKNIQYF. The DNA of the CDR3 is TGTGCCAGCAGTCTAGGACAGGGGATACTATCCGCCAAAAACATTCAGTACTTC.